These T cell receptor beta chains were read from a single sample in a study of blood T cell repertoires in COVID-19. TCRdb's copy holds only in-frame clones and misses some; the assay was immunoSEQ multiplex PCR. The top ten clones hold roughly 2.8% of a sample with about 310,000 clones, roughly 88% of them seen once. The sequenced sample consisted of peripheral blood. These receptors came from a woman in her 30s with COVID-19, enrolled during active disease. Both conserved end residues are trimmed from each CDR3.

13	TRBV5-1	TRBJ2-3	ASSLGVSGSDTQY
10	TRBV30	TRBJ2-5	ACGLAGETQY
11	TRBV9	TRBJ2-2	ASGKADTGELF
12	TRBV6-6	TRBJ1-5	ASRAGGPNQPQH
10	TRBV30	TRBJ2-7	ACEVFTYEQY
12	TRBV9	TRBJ2-2	ASSNRGNTGELF
15	TRBV5-6	TRBJ2-6	ASSFGQGYAGANVLT
12	TRBV2	TRBJ2-1	ASTDGYSGNEQF
13	TRBV4-1	TRBJ2-2	ASSQELDGVGELF
13	TRBV5-1	TRBJ2-7	ASGWDRGSSYEQY
13	TRBV25-1	TRBJ1-2	ASSEYGKSGVGYT
15	TRBV30	TRBJ2-6	AWSKRDFRSGANVLT
13	TRBV19	TRBJ2-1	ASSTLAPIRNEQF
13	TRBV7-9	TRBJ2-1	ASSHTGTGSNEQF
13	TRBV30	TRBJ1-3	AWSVARPSGNTIY
14	TRBV19	TRBJ2-7	ASSMRAGGPFKEQY
12	TRBV9	TRBJ1-4	ASSAQGATEKLF
10	TRBV27	TRBJ1-5	ASSQGGQPQH
10	TRBV7-2	TRBJ1-2	ASSRESYGYT
16	TRBV6-1	TRBJ1-2	ASSATGTGGALPYGYT
9	TRBV20-1	TRBJ1-3	SARTGNTIY
14	TRBV30	TRBJ2-7	AWREDSSGRGYEQY
12	TRBV2	TRBJ2-1	ASGRTSGKDEQF
14	TRBV4-2	TRBJ1-1	ASSPSLGQGNTEAF
12	TRBV29-1	TRBJ2-5	SVERQGSPETQY
14	TRBV5-1	TRBJ2-5	ASSLGLAGGPETQY
11	TRBV30	TRBJ2-5	AWSGGLQETQY
13	TRBV20-1	TRBJ1-5	SASYQGPERQPQH
12	TRBV19	TRBJ1-1	ASSIGTTGPEAF
10	TRBV30	TRBJ1-2	AWNAERGGYT
15	TRBV18	TRBJ1-6	ASSPLGGGFYNSPLH
11	TRBV5-4	TRBJ1-2	ASSLTVNYGYT
11	TRBV29-1	TRBJ1-1	SVGTGDNTEAF
12	TRBV19	TRBJ2-5	ASKEGPGQETQY
13	TRBV27	TRBJ2-7	ASSLSGRFSYEQY
13	TRBV2	TRBJ1-4	ASRLMTGGNEKLF
13	TRBV7-9	TRBJ2-7	ASSLNKRDSYEQY
13	TRBV28	TRBJ1-2	ASSQGGRRDYGYT
12	TRBV28	TRBJ2-7	ASSLGGDLYEQY
13	TRBV5-1	TRBJ2-5	ASSMGLTGLETQY
14	TRBV6-4	TRBJ1-4	ASSQNGQGASEKLF
11	TRBV4-1	TRBJ1-5	ASSQGGKQPQH
14	TRBV3-1/TRBV3-2	TRBJ2-2	ASIAPGLGRTGELF
14	TRBV11-2	TRBJ2-5	ASSKWSGSQGETQY
18	TRBV12-5	TRBJ2-7	ASGSTGQPPRAPESYEQY
13	TRBV19	TRBJ1-1	ASSPTPTGRTEAF
12	TRBV6-5	TRBJ1-3	ASSSQGSGNTIY
12	TRBV6-5	TRBJ1-6	ASSRTVNNSPLH
12	TRBV6-1	TRBJ2-7	ASSDRRGTYEQY
13	TRBV7-6	TRBJ1-4	ASSLGLGVAEKLF
14	TRBV6-2/TRBV6-3	TRBJ2-2	ASSFGLAENTGELF
13	TRBV4-1	TRBJ1-2	ASSQDGGVGWGYT
12	TRBV5-1	TRBJ1-1	ASSLLSVNTEAF
14	TRBV27	TRBJ2-1	ATTPQLAGAGNEQF
13	TRBV7-8	TRBJ1-1	ASSQRQGGGTEAF
14	TRBV15	TRBJ2-5	ATSRVRLAGGETQY
12	TRBV19	TRBJ1-5	ASSNRGSNQPQH
15	TRBV19	TRBJ2-2	ASTSTSGRAGTGELF
12	TRBV6-5	TRBJ1-2	ASRGDGTGSGYT